The next 26 T cell receptor beta chains were all read from a single sample in a study of identical twins (dated by TCRdb to the mid-2010s). Libraries came from 5' RACE. These reads were obtained on an Illumina HiSeq 2000. The raw public reads went through TCRdb reprocessing: fastp at Q25, MiXCR clone calling, in-frame beta chains kept. Rows with one shared CDR3 protein collapse into an entry with the most common genes and DNA. In this sample the table shows a few hundred thousand distinct CDR3 sequences, roughly 9% of which occur a single time. The top ten hold under 10% of the sample. The sample consisted of naive T cells sorted from blood. The cell subset or site label corresponds to: cells isolated with a human naive T-cell isolation kit. These receptors originate from a woman in her forties or fifties in good health.

This clonotype came up a few times. The chain joins TRBV5-1 to TRBJ2-3; 12 nucleotides agree with TRBD2. The trim removed 1 base at V and 10 bases at J, leaving 7 bases unmatched. CDR1 SGHRS and CDR2 YFSETQ come from the germline V gene. This CDR3 is 15 amino acids long. This CDR3 is CASSLLTSGSRAQYF. The CDR3 region has the DNA TGCGCCAGCAGCTTGCTGACTAGCGGGAGTAGGGCGCAGTATTTT.

The gene calls are TRBV19 and TRBJ2-5; possibly TRBD1 or TRBD2 for D (5 bases each). The CDR3 runs to 13 residues. Trimming left V 4 bases short and J 4 bases short, with 10 bases between. Germline assignment: CDR1 LNHDA and CDR2 SQIVND (reference sequence). The CDR3: CASSKGTGETQYF. For the CDR3, the DNA is TGTGCCAGTAGTAAGGGGACGGGAGAGACCCAGTACTTC. The full variable domain, in which reference TRBV19 and TRBJ2-5 provide the parts outside the CDR3, is DGGITQSPKYLFRKEGQNVTLSCEQNLNHDAMYWYRQDPGQGLRLIYYSQIVNDFQKGDIAEGYSVSREKKESFPLTVTSAQKNPTAFYLCASSKGTGETQYFGPGTRLLVL.

This clonotype showed up just a few times. The chain recombines TRBV4-1 with TRBJ2-3, with a possible D match to TRBD2 (6 bases). The V gene's germline CDR1 is MGHRA and CDR2 YSYEKL. Trimming left V 6 bases short and J 4 bases short, with 20 bases between. The CDR3 extends over 16 amino acids. The CDR3 sequence is CASRARLLAVADTQYF. CDR3 DNA: TGCGCCAGCAGAGCAAGATTACTAGCAGTCGCAGATACGCAGTATTTT.

In this sample, this clonotype turned up many times. The chain joins TRBV20-1 to TRBJ2-1; D unresolved. The CDR3 runs to 13 residues. Looked up from germline, CDR1 is DFQATT and CDR2 is SNEGSKA (reference sequence). V was trimmed by 1 base and J by 6 bases, leaving 10 bases between them. CDR3 protein: CSARVRLGNEQFF. Written as DNA, the CDR3 is TGCAGTGCTAGAGTAAGGTTGGGCAATGAGCAGTTCTTC.

This clonotype was seen at least ten times. The V and J genes are TRBV10-3 and TRBJ1-4; D call uncertain. The CDR3 length is 15 residues. The V end lost 0 bases, the J end lost 7 bases, and 12 bases lay between the germline ends. Germline V gene data show CDR1 as ENHRY and CDR2 as SYGVKD. The CDR3 bases are TGTGCCATCAGTGAGTCGAGAGCCGTAGGTGAAAAACTGTTTTTT. Its translation is CAISESRAVGEKLFF.

The sample holds a few counts of this clonotype. The chain is built from TRBV3-1 and TRBJ2-2; D remains unclear. CDR3 length: 12 amino acids. CDR1 is LGHDT, CDR2 YNNKEL, per germline (reference sequence). Trimming cost V 5 bases and J 2 bases, with 3 bases left between them. CDR3 in DNA: TGTGCCAGCAGCATCAACACCGGGGAGCTGTTTTTT. Translated, it gives CASSINTGELFF.

A few counts support this clonotype. The chain joins TRBV10-1 to TRBJ2-1; D is ambiguous. The V end was cut by 10 bases, the J end by 0 bases, with 13 bases between. Germline V gene lookup returns CDR1 WNHNN and CDR2 SYGVQD (reference sequence). The CDR3 contains 14 residues. CDR3 coding DNA: TGCGCCAACCCAAGGAAGCCCTCCTACAATGAGCAGTTCTTC. Its translation is CANPRKPSYNEQFF.

The DNA of the CDR3 is TGTGCCAGTCGCCCCGTTGGACGCCTAGGCGGAGGCGAGCAGTTCTTC. This sequence encodes CASRPVGRLGGGEQFF. The chain is built from TRBV19 and TRBJ2-1; TRBD2 might be the D (5 bases). The germline CDR1 and CDR2 sequences are LNHDA and SQIVND (reference sequence). Trimming shortened V by 8 bases and J by 10 bases, and 27 bases separated the two germline ends. This CDR3 has 16 residues.

This clonotype was seen many times. This chain links TRBV20-1 with TRBJ2-1, with TRBD2 as a possible D gene (6 bases). The CDR3 is made up of 12 amino acids. The germline CDR1 and CDR2 sequences are DFQATT and SNEGSKA (reference sequence). V lost 4 bases to trimming and J lost 7 bases, with 11 bases between them. CDR3 sequence: CSANGRENEQFF. The CDR3 DNA sequence: TGCAGTGCTAATGGGCGGGAAAATGAGCAGTTCTTC.

The V call is TRBV7-2, the J call TRBJ2-3; no clear D. CDR1 and CDR2 from the germline V gene are SGHTA and FQGNSA. The V end lost 5 bases, the J end lost 7 bases, and 10 bases lay between the germline ends. The CDR3 totals 12 residues. CDR3 sequence reads: CASSQTANTQYF. CDR3 bases: TGTGCCAGCAGCCAAACGGCCAATACGCAGTATTTT.

This clonotype has more than one count but fewer than ten. The chain recombines TRBV20-1 with TRBJ2-4; TRBD2 is a possible D gene (7 bases). CDR1 is DFQATT, CDR2 SNEGSKA, per germline (reference sequence). This CDR3 region has 13 residues. Trimming removed 1 base from V and 14 bases from J, with 18 bases in between. CDR3 protein: CSARGGGVAAEYF. The CDR3 coding sequence is TGCAGTGCTAGAGGGGGGGGCGTAGCGGCAGAGTACTTC.

The chain is built from TRBV11-2 and TRBJ1-5, with D perhaps TRBD1 (5 bases). Trimming pared 5 bases from V and 8 bases from J, leaving 13 bases between. The CDR3 length is 13 residues. The V gene's germline CDR1 is SGHAT and CDR2 FQNNGV. The CDR3 coding sequence is TGTGCCAGCAGCGCAACATTGGGGGAGCCCCAGCATTTT. This encodes CASSATLGEPQHF.

Here the CDR3 DNA reads TGTGCCAGCAGCGCGCTTGGGGGTAGCGGCTACGAGCAGTACGTC. Its protein is CASSALGGSGYEQYV. The chain recombines TRBV7-8 with TRBJ2-7; perhaps TRBD2 as D (6 bases). Germline CDR1 is SGHVS and CDR2 is FQNEAQ. The CDR3 sequence is 15 residues long. V gave up 5 bases and J gave up 3 bases, with 17 bases separating them.

J is TRBJ1-1 and V is TRBV6-5; TRBD1 might be the D (5 bases). The CDR3 has 12 residues. With 8 bases removed from V and 8 bases from J, the gap between germline ends came to 15 bases. CDR1 is MNHEY and CDR2 is SVGAGI in the germline V gene. The CDR3 DNA sequence: TGTGCCAGCCGATTAGTGGCAGGGGAAGCTTTCTTT. Translation: CASRLVAGEAFF.

This clonotype was detected a few times. The chain uses TRBV6-6 and TRBJ1-1; perhaps TRBD1 as D (6 bases). Germline-derived CDR1 and CDR2 are MNHNY and SVGAGI (reference sequence). The CDR3 runs to 16 residues. The V gene lost 6 bases and the J gene lost 0 bases, with 17 bases spanning the gap. The CDR3 here is CASSPDRRPLNTEAFF. The DNA for the CDR3 is TGTGCCAGCAGCCCTGACAGGAGACCCTTGAACACTGAAGCTTTCTTT.

This clonotype was detected only a few times. The chain carries TRBV9 and TRBJ2-3; 7 nucleotides align to TRBD2. This CDR3 region has 16 residues. V shed 5 bases, J shed 5 bases, and the junction held 14 bases outside the gene matches. In germline, CDR1 is SGDLS, CDR2 YYNGEE. CDR3 sequence: CASRPRGAGAVDTQYF. CDR3 DNA sequence: TGTGCCAGCAGGCCCCGCGGGGCGGGAGCGGTAGATACGCAGTATTTT.

Many counts were recorded for this clonotype. V gene TRBV5-1 combines with J gene TRBJ2-3; D tentatively fits TRBD1 or TRBD2 (5 bases each). The V end lost 3 bases, the J end lost 5 bases, and 16 bases lay between the germline ends. This CDR3 spans 15 amino acids. Germline-derived CDR1 and CDR2 are SGHRS and YFSETQ. The DNA for the CDR3 is TGCGCCAGCAGCTCCTTGGGGGTAGGAGGAGATACGCAGTATTTT. Translation: CASSSLGVGGDTQYF.

The table lists this clonotype with a few counts. The chain is built from TRBV27 and TRBJ2-7, with 13 bases aligning to TRBD2. Unmatched junction bases numbered 1, after V lost 6 bases and J lost 2 bases. Germline CDR1 reads MNHEY; CDR2 reads SMNVEV (reference sequence). The CDR3 has 14 residues. The CDR3 is CASRLAGGPYEQYF. The CDR3, as DNA: TGTGCCAGCAGACTAGCGGGAGGGCCCTACGAGCAGTACTTC.

This clonotype appeared many times. V and J are TRBV5-1 and TRBJ2-1; D uncertain. Germline V lookup: CDR1 SGHRS, CDR2 YFSETQ. Trimming stripped 4 bases from V and 10 bases from J, with 12 bases between. The CDR3 runs to 12 residues. The CDR3 protein is CASSAPPQEQFF. The CDR3 DNA reads TGCGCCAGCAGCGCTCCCCCCCAAGAGCAGTTCTTC. Using reference TRBV5-1 and TRBJ2-1 for the parts outside the CDR3, the full variable domain is KAGVTQTPRYLIKTRGQQVTLSCSPISGHRSVSWYQQTPGQGLQFLFEYFSETQRNKGNFPGRFSGRQFSNSRSEMNVSTLELGDSALYLCASSAPPQEQFFGPGTRLTVL.

This clonotype occurred many times. This chain links TRBV5-1 with TRBJ2-7, with TRBD2 as a possible D gene (6 bases). The CDR3 covers 14 residues. Trimming cost V 0 bases and J 2 bases, with 9 bases left between them. Germline-derived CDR1 and CDR2 are SGHRS and YFSETQ. CDR3 sequence (DNA): TGCGCCAGCAGCTTGGAGGGAGGAACCTACGAGCAGTACTTC. Protein sequence: CASSLEGGTYEQYF.

J is TRBJ1-1 and V is TRBV12-3 or TRBV12-4, with 7 bases aligning to TRBD1. The junction had 8 bases not matched to a gene; V was cut back by 2 bases and J by 8 bases. CDR3 length: 14 amino acids. CDR3 nucleotide sequence: TGTGCCAGCAGTTTAATGGCCAGGGGGAGGGAAGCTTTCTTT. Its translation is CASSLMARGREAFF.

This clonotype was detected ten times or more. The CDR3 bases are TGTGCCAGCAGCGACCCCCTACACGAGCAGTACTTC. Its protein is CASSDPLHEQYF. This sequence joins TRBV28 and TRBJ2-7; D is uncertain. The CDR3 has 12 amino acids. V was cut by 6 bases and J by 5 bases, with 11 bases left in between. Germline assignment: CDR1 MDHEN and CDR2 SYDVKM. Full variable domain (missing parts from reference TRBV28 and TRBJ2-7): DVKVTQSSRYLVKRTGEKVFLECVQDMDHENMFWYRQDPGLGLRLIYFSYDVKMKEKGDIPEGYSVSREKKERFSLILESASTNQTSMYLCASSDPLHEQYFGPGTRLTVT.

This chain links TRBV20-1 with TRBJ2-7, with D possibly TRBD1 on 7 matching bases. The germline V gene has CDR1 DFQATT and CDR2 SNEGSKA (reference sequence). This CDR3 has 12 residues. Trimming took 5 bases from V and 8 from J, leaving 16 bases between them. CDR3 bases: TGCAGTGCTCTCAGGGGGGCCATCAAGCAGTACTTC. Protein: CSALRGAIKQYF.

This clonotype turned up a few times. The chain carries TRBV5-1 and TRBJ1-2; D is unresolved. CDR3 length: 15 amino acids. CDR1 is SGHRS, CDR2 YFSETQ, per germline. The V and J ends lost 0 bases and 0 bases respectively, with 9 bases between them. CDR3 amino acids: CASSLGAASNYGYTF. The CDR3 bases are TGCGCCAGCAGCTTGGGGGCAGCCTCTAACTATGGCTACACCTTC.

This clonotype was observed a handful of times. This chain links TRBV3-1 with TRBJ1-1; D unclear. The CDR3 loop spans 11 amino acids. Trimming removed 6 bases from V and 3 bases from J, with 5 bases in between. The germline gives CDR1 LGHDT, CDR2 YNNKEL (reference sequence). CDR3 protein: CASRRDTEAFF. The CDR3 bases are TGTGCCAGCAGAAGAGACACTGAAGCTTTCTTT.

This clonotype was seen many times. The rearrangement joins TRBV6-1 to TRBJ2-2; the match to TRBD2 covers 10 bases. Germline values: CDR1 MNHNS, CDR2 SASEGT. With 3 bases clipped from V and 3 bases from J, the junction kept 10 bases outside the gene matches. The length of the CDR3 is 18 residues. CDR3 protein: CASSDDREAGGYTGELFF. In DNA, the CDR3 is TGTGCCAGCAGTGATGACAGGGAAGCGGGAGGGTACACCGGGGAGCTGTTTTTT.